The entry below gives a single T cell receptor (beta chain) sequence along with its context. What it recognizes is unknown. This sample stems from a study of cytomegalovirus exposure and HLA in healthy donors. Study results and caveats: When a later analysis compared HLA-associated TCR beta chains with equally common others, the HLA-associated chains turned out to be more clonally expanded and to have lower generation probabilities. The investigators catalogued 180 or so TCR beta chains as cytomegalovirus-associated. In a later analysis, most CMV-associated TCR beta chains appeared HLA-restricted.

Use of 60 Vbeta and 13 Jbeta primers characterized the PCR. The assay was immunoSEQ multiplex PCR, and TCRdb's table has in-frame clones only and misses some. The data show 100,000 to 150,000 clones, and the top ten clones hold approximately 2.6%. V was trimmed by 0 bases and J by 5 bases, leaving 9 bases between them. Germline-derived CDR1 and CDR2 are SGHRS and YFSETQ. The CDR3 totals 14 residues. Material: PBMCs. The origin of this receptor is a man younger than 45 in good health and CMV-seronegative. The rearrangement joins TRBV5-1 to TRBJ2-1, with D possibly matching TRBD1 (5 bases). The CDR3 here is CASSLGGSNNEQFF. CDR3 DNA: TGCGCCAGCAGCTTGGGGGGCTCTAACAATGAGCAGTTCTTC.